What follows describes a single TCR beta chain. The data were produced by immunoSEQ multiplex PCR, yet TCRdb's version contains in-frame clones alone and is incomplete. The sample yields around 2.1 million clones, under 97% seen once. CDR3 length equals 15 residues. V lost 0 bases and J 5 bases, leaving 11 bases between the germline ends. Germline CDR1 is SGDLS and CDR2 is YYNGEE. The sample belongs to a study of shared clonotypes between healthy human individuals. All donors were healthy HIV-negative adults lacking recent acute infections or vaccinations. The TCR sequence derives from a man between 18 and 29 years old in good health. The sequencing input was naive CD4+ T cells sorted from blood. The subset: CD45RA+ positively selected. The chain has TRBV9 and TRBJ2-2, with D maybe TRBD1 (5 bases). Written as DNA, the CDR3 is TGTGCCAGCAGCGTAGGCAGGGCCCGGACCGGGGAGCTGTTTTTT. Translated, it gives CASSVGRARTGELFF.